These 25 T cell receptor beta chains originate from one sample sequenced in a study of beta chain features in type 1 diabetes. All of the isolated RNA was reverse transcribed, so expressed TCRB transcripts were sequenced. Data came from immunoSEQ multiplex PCR; TCRdb stores just in-frame clones and leaves some out. The table includes a few hundred thousand clones, roughly 16% detected once. The specimen was naive CD4+ T cells from blood. The origin of the receptors is a woman aged 18-35 years in good health.

The chain is built from TRBV29-1 and TRBJ1-4; 9 nucleotides line up with TRBD1. The V segment lost 6 bases and the J segment 4 bases; nucleotides outside the gene matches: 6. The CDR3 has 14 amino acids. In germline, CDR1 is SQVTM, CDR2 ANQGSEA. The CDR3 sequence: CSVTRTGDNEKLFF. DNA of the CDR3: TGCAGCGTGACGCGGACAGGGGATAATGAAAAACTGTTTTTT.

There are a few counts of this clone. V gene TRBV25-1 combines with J gene TRBJ2-1, with 7 bases aligning to TRBD2. The CDR3 is 16 residues long. Unmatched junction bases numbered 15, after V lost 3 bases and J lost 10 bases. The V gene's germline CDR1 is MGHDK and CDR2 SYGVNS. CDR3 region: CASSDGLKGGLREQFF. For the CDR3, the DNA is TGTGCCAGCAGTGATGGGCTAAAGGGAGGGTTACGGGAGCAGTTCTTC.

This clone was seen more than once but under ten times. This chain connects TRBV29-1 to TRBJ1-5; no firm D call. CDR1 and CDR2 (germline): SQVTM, ANQGSEA. The germline V and J ends were trimmed by 4 bases and 4 bases, with 8 bases remaining between them. The CDR3 contains 12 residues. CDR3 bases: TGCAGCGTTGCTACCGGGAATCAGCCCCAGCATTTT. Protein product: CSVATGNQPQHF.

This clone was seen a few times. The chain is built from TRBV5-1 and TRBJ2-5, with a possible D match to TRBD2 (6 bases). This CDR3 has 14 amino acids. Germline CDR1 SGHRS, CDR2 YFSETQ. Trimming pared 4 bases from V and 2 bases from J, leaving 12 bases between. The CDR3 is CASSPGDSQETQYF. For the CDR3, the DNA is TGCGCCAGCAGCCCCGGGGACTCACAAGAGACCCAGTACTTC.

In this sample, this clone turned up a few times. The genes are TRBV5-1 and TRBJ2-3; D is perhaps TRBD2 (5 bases). The germline V gene has CDR1 SGHRS and CDR2 YFSETQ. This CDR3 has 13 residues. V was pared by 7 bases and J by 1 base, with 10 bases between. Written as DNA, the CDR3 is TGCGCCAGCGAAATTAGCGGCACAGATACGCAGTATTTT. Residues: CASEISGTDTQYF.

The chain couples TRBV30 to TRBJ2-3; no clear D. The CDR3 is 14 amino acids. The germline gives CDR1 GTSNPN, CDR2 SVGIG (reference sequence). Deletions cut 4 bases from V and 0 bases from J, with 11 bases between. The CDR3 nucleotides are TGTGCCTGGATTTATGGCAGTAGCACAGATACGCAGTATTTT. This translates into CAWIYGSSTDTQYF.

This chain links TRBV14 with TRBJ1-1; possible D gene TRBD1, 6 bases. The CDR3 is 17 residues long. V gave up 0 bases and J gave up 1 base, with 15 bases separating them. The germline gives CDR1 SGHDN, CDR2 FVKESK. The CDR3 loop reads CASSQDFLAGANTEAFF. CDR3 nucleotide sequence: TGTGCCAGCAGCCAAGATTTCTTAGCAGGGGCGAACACTGAAGCTTTCTTT. The entire variable domain, with the rest obtained from reference TRBV14 and TRBJ1-1, is as follows: EAGVTQFPSHSVIEKGQTVTLRCDPISGHDNLYWYRRVMGKEIKFLLHFVKESKQDESGMPNNRFLAERTGGTYSTLKVQPAELEDSGVYFCASSQDFLAGANTEAFFGQGTRLTVV.

The chain uses TRBV5-4 and TRBJ1-2; D gene unclear. CDR1 is SGHNT, CDR2 YYREEE, per germline (reference sequence). The CDR3 is made up of 15 amino acids. V lost 0 bases, J lost 2 bases, and 11 bases lay in between. The DNA of the CDR3 is TGTGCCAGCAGCTTGGCGGGGAACGGGAACTATGGCTACACCTTC. Translated: CASSLAGNGNYGYTF.

This clone was seen more than once but under ten times. The chain couples TRBV30 to TRBJ2-5; 10 bases map to TRBD2. V lost 5 bases to trimming and J lost 3 bases; unmatched junction nucleotides: 9. Germline V gene data show CDR1 as GTSNPN and CDR2 as SVGIG (reference sequence). The CDR3 has 15 residues. The CDR3 spells CAWERGLAGEETQYF. The DNA for the CDR3 is TGTGCCTGGGAACGAGGGCTAGCGGGAGAAGAGACCCAGTACTTC.

This sequence joins TRBV18 and TRBJ2-4, with a weak D call TRBD1 (6 bases). V was cut by 3 bases and J by 7 bases, with 13 bases left in between. Germline CDR1 and CDR2: KGHSH and LQKENI. The CDR3 loop spans 14 amino acids. CDR3 nucleotides: TGTGCCAGCTCACCCTGGGACAAATCCAACATTCAGTACTTC. This sequence encodes CASSPWDKSNIQYF. Drawing the rest from reference TRBV18 and TRBJ2-4, the complete variable domain is NAGVMQNPRHLVRRRGQEARLRCSPMKGHSHVYWYRQLPEEGLKFMVYLQKENIIDESGMPKERFSAEFPKEGPSILRIQQVVRGDSAAYFCASSPWDKSNIQYFGAGTRLSVL.

The gene calls are TRBV15 and TRBJ2-7, with D perhaps matching TRBD2 (6 bases). The CDR3 spans 18 residues. The ends were cut back, 1 base at V and 7 bases at J, with 26 bases in the middle. Germline values: CDR1 LNHNV, CDR2 YYDKDF (reference sequence). The CDR3 protein is CATSRGGNAGSSGREQYF. CDR3 nucleotides: TGTGCCACCAGCAGAGGTGGGAACGCAGGGTCATCGGGGAGGGAGCAGTACTTC.

CDR3 nucleotides: TGCAGCGTCGACGACAGGGGGGCCACAGATACGCAGTATTTT. Protein: CSVDDRGATDTQYF. The genes are TRBV29-1 and TRBJ2-3; 9 bases match TRBD1. There are 14 residues in the CDR3. V shed 6 bases and J 2 bases; nucleotides not matched to a gene: 6. Per the germline V gene, CDR1 is SQVTM and CDR2 is ANQGSEA.

This clone was observed a handful of times. The V call is TRBV9, the J call TRBJ2-7, with D unclear. Per the germline V gene, CDR1 is SGDLS and CDR2 is YYNGEE. V shed 3 bases and J shed 7 bases, with 14 bases lying between them. This CDR3 is built from 13 residues. The CDR3 DNA sequence: TGTGCCAGCAGCGCTGGCCCTCCCTGGGAGCAGTACTTC. It is translated as CASSAGPPWEQYF.

This clone was seen a few times. The rearrangement links TRBV28 to TRBJ2-1; D not certain. The CDR3 consists of 14 residues. V dropped 10 bases and J dropped 6 bases, with 19 bases sitting between them. Germline CDR1 is MDHEN and CDR2 is SYDVKM. CDR3 amino acids: CATHSSWARNEQFF. The CDR3 DNA reads as TGTGCCACCCACTCGAGTTGGGCCCGCAATGAGCAGTTCTTC.

This chain joins TRBV30 and TRBJ1-5; 8 nucleotides align to TRBD1. This CDR3 is 15 amino acids long. Germline CDR1 GTSNPN, CDR2 SVGIG (reference sequence). V was clipped by 2 bases and J by 0 bases; unmatched bases: 3. In nucleotides, the CDR3 is TGTGCCTGGAGTCCAGGGGGCCCTAGCAATCAGCCCCAGCATTTT. This codes for CAWSPGGPSNQPQHF.

The chain joins TRBV6-6 to TRBJ2-7; 9 nucleotides agree with TRBD2. Germline CDR1 reads MNHNY; CDR2 reads SVGAGI (reference sequence). The CDR3 has 15 amino acids. The V segment lost 5 bases and the J segment 2 bases; nucleotides outside the gene matches: 7. The CDR3 DNA reads TGTGCCAGCAGTGGCCGACTAGCGGCGACCTACGAGCAGTACTTC. Translation: CASSGRLAATYEQYF.

The chain joins TRBV7-2 to TRBJ2-6, with 9 bases identical to TRBD1. V was pared by 3 bases and J by 0 bases, with 6 bases of the junction left unmatched. This CDR3 region has 18 residues. From germline, CDR1 is SGHTA and CDR2 FQGNSA. The CDR3 spells CASSLAGQGISGANVLTF. In nucleotides, the CDR3 is TGTGCCAGCAGCTTGGCTGGACAGGGGATCTCTGGGGCCAACGTCCTGACTTTC.

The rearrangement joins TRBV6-1 to TRBJ1-2; D unclear. Looked up from germline, CDR1 is MNHNS and CDR2 is SASEGT. V gave up 4 bases and J gave up 4 bases, with 13 bases separating them. This CDR3 contains 14 residues. For the CDR3, the DNA is TGTGCCAGCAGTGGGGGAGATCCCCTCTATGGCTACACCTTC. Its protein is CASSGGDPLYGYTF.

This clone was seen more than once but under ten times. The V and J genes are TRBV16 and TRBJ2-7, with 10 nucleotides matching TRBD2. The V segment lost 0 bases and the J segment 6 bases; nucleotides outside the gene matches: 11. In germline, CDR1 is KGHSY, CDR2 FQNENV. The CDR3 is 17 residues long. CDR3 coding DNA: TGTGCCAGCAGCCAATCGAGCCCTAGCGGGAGTTGGTCCGAGCAGTACTTC. This codes for CASSQSSPSGSWSEQYF.

Notes on this clone: This CDR3 is also generated by other DNA sequences in the sample. The J gene is TRBJ1-5, the V gene TRBV30; 7 bases match TRBD1. Germline V lookup: CDR1 GTSNPN, CDR2 SVGIG (reference sequence). V lost 2 bases, J lost 4 bases, and 2 bases stayed unmatched. This CDR3 spans 13 amino acids. CDR3 nucleotide sequence: TGTGCCTGGAGTAGACAGGGAAATCAGCCCCAGCATTTT. Translating it yields CAWSRQGNQPQHF.

In the case of this clone: At one boundary the junction diverges from the germline segment, which might be a read error. The J gene is TRBJ2-1, the V gene TRBV6-5, with 9 positions matching TRBD1. CDR1 and CDR2 (germline): MNHEY, SVGAGI. The CDR3 covers 14 residues. The CDR3 nucleotides read TGTGCCAGCAGTCCCCTTAGAAACCGGGACAGGGTTCTCTTC. It codes for CASSPLRNRDRVLF.

This clone was counted between two and nine times. The rearrangement uses TRBV7-3 and TRBJ2-7, with 13 bases fitting TRBD2. J was trimmed by 5 bases and V by 4 bases; bases with no gene match: 2. The germline gives CDR1 SGHTA, CDR2 FQGTGA. This CDR3 has 14 amino acids. DNA for the CDR3: TGTGCCAGCAGCTCCGGACTAGCGGGAGACGAGCAGTACTTC. Protein sequence: CASSSGLAGDEQYF.

This chain connects TRBV5-4 to TRBJ2-1, with TRBD1 identical over 8 bases. CDR1 is SGHNT and CDR2 is YYREEE in the germline V gene (reference sequence). Trimming cost V 0 bases and J 3 bases; bases outside gene matches: 11. This CDR3 region has 18 residues. The CDR3 sequence is CASSLAAGQALIYNEQFF. The CDR3 nucleotides read TGTGCCAGCAGCTTGGCCGCGGGACAGGCATTAATCTACAATGAGCAGTTCTTC.

In this sample, this clone turned up a few times. This chain connects TRBV30 to TRBJ2-7; TRBD2 matches at 15 bases. Looked up from germline, CDR1 is GTSNPN and CDR2 is SVGIG (reference sequence). The junction had 11 bases not matched to a gene; V was cut back by 2 bases and J by 6 bases. This CDR3 contains 17 residues. The CDR3: CAWSPEWTSGRAGEQYF. The CDR3 nucleotides are TGTGCCTGGAGTCCCGAATGGACTAGCGGGAGGGCCGGCGAGCAGTACTTC.

The chain recombines TRBV4-3 with TRBJ2-7; a possible D gene is TRBD1 (6 bases). V was shortened by 4 bases and J by 2 bases, with 12 bases between the two germline ends. Germline CDR1 is LGHNA and CDR2 is YSLEER. This CDR3 contains 14 residues. For the CDR3, the DNA is TGCGCCAGCAGCCGACAGGTTAAGACCTACGAGCAGTACTTC. Protein product: CASSRQVKTYEQYF.